The clone carrying this T cell receptor beta chain showed up many times. What it recognizes is unknown. This entry is derived from a study of Graves' ophthalmopathy and Graves' hyperthyroidism. For the study at large: Prior to any treatment, peripheral blood was collected at the time of initial diagnosis.

TCR beta CDR3 regions were amplified from RNA transcripts. First-round RT-PCR with HTBI primers preceded a second-round multiplex PCR. TCRdb called the multiplex PCR reads again in MiXCR, with one record for every CDR3 protein. The table lists about 390,000 distinct CDR3 sequences, approximately 15% of them singletons, with about 7% in the top ten. Study-wide results and limits: Ophthalmopathy versus stable hyperthyroidism: 13-signature model gave roughly 88% sensitivity, less than 83% specificity. Most clonotypes expanded in thyroid above 0.001 frequency were present in blood too.

V dropped 1 base and J dropped 8; count of bases not matched to a gene: 2. CDR1 SQVTM and CDR2 ANQGSEA come from the germline V gene. The CDR3 has 13 residues. The source of this sequence is a woman younger than 35 with stable Graves' hyperthyroidism. Sequenced sample: peripheral blood. The chain is built from TRBV29-1 and TRBJ1-6, with 7 bases fitting TRBD1. The CDR3 sequence is CSVEVTGDSPLHF. DNA for the CDR3: TGCAGCGTTGAAGTCACAGGGGATTCACCCCTCCACTTT.